Shown below are 31 T cell receptor beta chains from a single sample sequenced in a study of cytomegalovirus exposure and HLA in healthy donors. The PCR was carried out with 60 Vbeta primers and 13 Jbeta primers. The assay was immunoSEQ multiplex PCR, and TCRdb's table has in-frame clones only and misses some. The data hold fewer than 200,000 clones, with around 68% observed a single time. The sample comprised PBMCs. Receptors were obtained from a middle-aged man in good health and CMV-seronegative.

The sample holds a few counts of this clone. V and J are TRBV5-6 and TRBJ2-7; TRBD1 is a possible D gene (6 bases). The germline V gene encodes CDR1 SGHDT and CDR2 YYEEEE. This CDR3 is built from 15 residues. V lost 2 bases, J lost 3 bases, and 15 bases lay in between. The CDR3 DNA sequence: TGTGCCAGCAGCTTCTTAGGGGGACCTCGCTACGAGCAGTACTTC. This sequence encodes CASSFLGGPRYEQYF.

The chain is built from TRBV19 and TRBJ2-1, with 7 bases identical to TRBD1. The CDR3 spans 17 residues. Germline CDR1 is LNHDA and CDR2 is SQIVND (reference sequence). J was trimmed by 6 bases and V by 5 bases; bases with no gene match: 16. The CDR3 loop reads CASSPNNRDRASNEQFF. The CDR3, as DNA: TGTGCCAGTAGTCCCAATAATCGCGACAGGGCTAGCAATGAGCAGTTCTTC.

V gene TRBV18 combines with J gene TRBJ2-7; D unclear. This CDR3 has 13 amino acids. Germline V gives CDR1 KGHSH, CDR2 LQKENI. Trimming took 9 bases from V and 5 from J, leaving 17 bases between them. CDR3 DNA sequence: TGTGCCAGTCTTACTGGTCTCGCGGACGAGCAGTACTTC. Its translation: CASLTGLADEQYF.

This clone was seen just once. The chain recombines TRBV18 with TRBJ2-7; D may be TRBD2 (5 bases). This CDR3 is 14 amino acids long. CDR1 and CDR2 (germline): KGHSH, LQKENI. V dropped 3 bases and J dropped 2 bases, with 11 bases sitting between them. The CDR3 loop is CASSPDGGPYEQYF. The DNA of the CDR3 is TGTGCCAGCTCACCGGACGGAGGCCCCTACGAGCAGTACTTC.

V usage is TRBV28 and J usage is TRBJ1-5, with D tentatively TRBD1 (6 bases). The germline V gene encodes CDR1 MDHEN and CDR2 SYDVKM. This CDR3 is built from 14 residues. The V end was cut by 2 bases, the J end by 3 bases, with 8 bases between. The CDR3 sequence is CASSLTGYNQPQHF. For the CDR3, the DNA is TGTGCCAGCAGTTTAACAGGGTACAATCAGCCCCAGCATTTT.

About this clone itself: A junction boundary mismatches the germline segment, possibly from a read error. V and J are TRBV7-7 and TRBJ2-3, with 11 bases identical to TRBD2. The CDR3 runs to 16 residues. Germline CDR1 reads SSHAT; CDR2 reads FNYEAQ (reference sequence). The CDR3 protein is CASSLGLAGGADTQYF. CDR3 in DNA: TGTGCTAGCAGCTTAGGGCTAGCGGGGGGAGCAGATACGCAGTATTTT.

CDR3 in amino acids: CASSLAYQGSNQPQHF. The CDR3 nucleotides read TGTGCCAGCAGCTTGGCGTATCAGGGGAGCAATCAGCCCCAGCATTTT. V gene TRBV5-6 combines with J gene TRBJ1-5; weak D call: TRBD1 (6 bases). CDR3 length equals 16 residues. V was cut by 0 bases and J by 1 base, with 11 bases left in between. Looked up from germline, CDR1 is SGHDT and CDR2 is YYEEEE.

This clone was detected only a few times. V is TRBV29-1 and J is TRBJ2-1, with TRBD1 matching 7 bases. Germline V gene data show CDR1 as SQVTM and CDR2 as ANQGSEA. The junction had 7 bases not matched to a gene; V was cut back by 1 base and J by 4 bases. The CDR3 is 15 residues long. This CDR3 reads CSVEGQGAGYNEQFF. The CDR3 DNA reads TGCAGCGTTGAAGGACAGGGTGCAGGTTACAATGAGCAGTTCTTC.

This clone was recorded a few times. The chain joins TRBV11-2 to TRBJ2-5; weak D call: TRBD2 (6 bases). Per the germline V gene, CDR1 is SGHAT and CDR2 is FQNNGV. Trimming cost V 1 base and J 9 bases, with 12 bases left between them. CDR3 length equals 13 residues. CDR3 bases: TGTGCCAGCAGCTTAGGACTCCGCGGGGCCCAGTACTTC. Translated, it gives CASSLGLRGAQYF.

The rearrangement links TRBV20-1 to TRBJ1-2; D is unresolved. Germline V gene lookup returns CDR1 DFQATT and CDR2 SNEGSKA (reference sequence). V was pared by 6 bases and J by 14 bases, with 19 bases between. This CDR3 is built from 11 residues. The CDR3: CSALSEAGGTF. In DNA, the CDR3 is TGCAGTGCCCTGTCGGAGGCAGGTGGAACCTTC.

A few counts support this clone. The V gene is TRBV2, the J gene TRBJ1-4; TRBD1 aligns across 9 bases. This CDR3 spans 15 amino acids. With V trimmed by 7 bases and J by 6 bases, 9 bases remained unmatched. Germline-derived CDR1 and CDR2 are SNHLY and FYNNEI. The CDR3 spells CASNAGWTGDEKLFF. CDR3 DNA: TGTGCCAGCAATGCTGGGTGGACAGGGGATGAAAAACTGTTTTTT.

This chain uses TRBV28 with TRBJ1-3; 10 bases line up with TRBD1. This CDR3 has 15 residues. J was trimmed by 4 bases and V by 5 bases; bases with no gene match: 5. The germline CDR1 and CDR2 sequences are MDHEN and SYDVKM. This CDR3 reads CASSPPTGGGNTIYF. CDR3 DNA: TGTGCCAGCAGTCCTCCGACAGGGGGCGGAAACACCATATATTTT. The complete variable domain, with remaining parts taken from reference TRBV28 and TRBJ1-3, reads DVKVTQSSRYLVKRTGEKVFLECVQDMDHENMFWYRQDPGLGLRLIYFSYDVKMKEKGDIPEGYSVSREKKERFSLILESASTNQTSMYLCASSPPTGGGNTIYFGEGSWLTVV.

The chain carries TRBV6-5 and TRBJ1-6; TRBD1 is a possible D gene (6 bases). The germline gives CDR1 MNHEY, CDR2 SVGAGI. Trimming removed 2 bases at V and 6 bases at J, with 14 bases between. The CDR3 is made up of 16 amino acids. CDR3 sequence: CASSYVVDRRNSPLHF. CDR3 coding DNA: TGTGCCAGCAGTTACGTTGTTGACAGGCGTAATTCACCCCTCCACTTT.

The CDR3 is CASSFGQTYNQPQHF. The CDR3 DNA follows: TGTGCCAGCAGCTTCGGACAGACCTACAATCAGCCCCAGCATTTT. The genes are TRBV5-6 and TRBJ1-5, with D perhaps TRBD1 (6 bases). The CDR3 runs 15 residues. Germline assignment: CDR1 SGHDT and CDR2 YYEEEE. V was shortened by 2 bases and J by 3 bases, with 12 bases between the two germline ends.

The CDR3 DNA reads as TGTGCCAGCAGCTCAGGACAGCTTCGCCAGCCCCAGCATTTT. Its translation: CASSSGQLRQPQHF. The chain is built from TRBV7-2 and TRBJ1-5; maybe TRBD1 (6 bases). Trimming pared 4 bases from V and 7 bases from J, leaving 14 bases between. Germline CDR1 SGHTA, CDR2 FQGNSA. The CDR3 extends over 14 amino acids.

As concerns this clone: A read error may produce the germline difference seen at one junction end. The sample has other DNA sequences that encode this CDR3 too. The chain links TRBV5-1 to TRBJ1-3; the match to TRBD1 covers 7 bases. The CDR3 has 17 residues. Germline V gene lookup returns CDR1 SGHRS and CDR2 YFSETQ. DNA of the CDR3: TGCGCCAGCAGCGAGCGGACAGGCCACGTATCTGGAAATACCATATATTTT. This gives the protein CASSERTGHVSGNTIYF. Supplemented by reference TRBV5-1 and TRBJ1-3, the full variable domain reads KAGVTQTPRYLIKTRGQQVTLSCSPISGHRSVSWYQQTPGQGLQFLFEYFSETQRNKGNFPGRFSGRQFSNSRSEMNVSTLELGDSALYLCASSERTGHVSGNTIYFGEGSWLTVV.

The chain recombines TRBV7-8 with TRBJ1-1; possibly TRBD1 for D (6 bases). From germline, CDR1 is SGHVS and CDR2 FQNEAQ. V lost 1 base, J lost 4 bases, and 10 bases lay in between. CDR3 length: 14 amino acids. CDR3 sequence (DNA): TGTGCCAGCAGCTTAGGGGGGCTCGGCACTGAAGCTTTCTTT. Its translation: CASSLGGLGTEAFF.

The chain employs TRBV28 and TRBJ2-7, with 7 bases aligning to TRBD1. Per germline, CDR1 MDHEN and CDR2 SYDVKM. The V segment lost 7 bases and the J segment 2 bases; nucleotides outside the gene matches: 11. The CDR3 is 15 residues long. This chain's CDR3 is CASTTTGAPTYEQYF. In DNA form, the CDR3 reads TGTGCCAGCACAACAACAGGGGCGCCAACCTACGAGCAGTACTTC.

There are a few counts of this clone. The V and J genes are TRBV19 and TRBJ1-1, with 9 bases that match TRBD1. The germline V gene encodes CDR1 LNHDA and CDR2 SQIVND (reference sequence). This CDR3 contains 15 residues. Trimming cost V 3 bases and J 0 bases; bases outside gene matches: 2. CDR3 loop: CASSIGTGLNTEAFF. Written as DNA, the CDR3 is TGTGCCAGTAGTATCGGGACAGGGTTGAACACTGAAGCTTTCTTT.

The rearrangement joins TRBV5-6 to TRBJ1-5; 10 bases map to TRBD1. Unmatched junction bases numbered 2, after V lost 2 bases and J lost 6 bases. This CDR3 comprises 14 residues. Germline V gene sequence: CDR1 SGHDT, CDR2 YYEEEE. The CDR3 spells CASSFGQGGQPQHF. The DNA for the CDR3 is TGTGCCAGCAGCTTCGGACAGGGGGGTCAGCCCCAGCATTTT.

The rearrangement uses TRBV9 and TRBJ2-1, with 7 bases aligning to TRBD1. V was clipped by 0 bases and J by 9 bases; unmatched bases: 12. The CDR3 has 16 residues. Germline V lookup: CDR1 SGDLS, CDR2 YYNGEE. The CDR3 sequence: CASSVDEGATTGEQFF. The CDR3 DNA reads TGTGCCAGCAGCGTAGATGAGGGGGCTACAACAGGTGAGCAGTTCTTC. Filled out from reference TRBV9 and TRBJ2-1, the complete variable domain reads DSGVTQTPKHLITATGQRVTLRCSPRSGDLSVYWYQQSLDQGLQFLIQYYNGEERAKGNILERFSAQQFPDLHSELNLSSLELGDSALYFCASSVDEGATTGEQFFGPGTRLTVL.

This clone has just a few counts. V gene TRBV6-5 combines with J gene TRBJ2-5; maybe TRBD2 (5 bases). Per the germline V gene, CDR1 is MNHEY and CDR2 is SVGAGI. The germline V and J ends were trimmed by 0 bases and 4 bases, with 9 bases remaining between them. The CDR3 extends over 14 amino acids. As DNA, the CDR3 is TGTGCCAGCAGTTACTCGAGGGCGGGAGAGACCCAGTACTTC. Residues: CASSYSRAGETQYF.

The rearrangement links TRBV9 to TRBJ2-5; the match to TRBD1 covers 9 bases. The DNA end lines up better with TRBJ2-7; the J call may be wrong. CDR1 is SGDLS and CDR2 is YYNGEE in the germline V gene. This CDR3 is 15 amino acids long. DNA of the CDR3: TGTGCCAGCAGCGTAGCAACAGGGGGCTTCTACGAGCAGTACTTC. It translates to CASSVATGGFYEQYF.

The chain joins TRBV5-1 to TRBJ1-2, with 9 nucleotides matching TRBD1. The CDR3 extends over 13 amino acids. Germline-derived CDR1 and CDR2 are SGHRS and YFSETQ. Unmatched junction bases numbered 6, after V lost 5 bases and J lost 7 bases. The CDR3 loop reads CASRAGTGSGYTF. The DNA for the CDR3 is TGCGCCAGCAGAGCCGGGACAGGGAGTGGCTACACCTTC.

This rearrangement joins TRBV6-5 to TRBJ1-2, with 9 bases aligning to TRBD1. Germline values: CDR1 MNHEY, CDR2 SVGAGI. The CDR3 loop spans 15 amino acids. Losses at the gene ends were 7 bases for V and 4 bases for J; bases not matched to a gene: 10. The CDR3 here is CASTSGTGISYGYTF. The CDR3 DNA is TGTGCCAGCACCTCCGGGACAGGGATATCCTATGGCTACACCTTC.

The chain has TRBV13 and TRBJ2-3; 8 bases align to TRBD1. Germline V gene data show CDR1 as PRHDT and CDR2 as FYEKMQ (reference sequence). V lost 5 bases, J lost 3 bases, and 10 bases stayed unmatched. This CDR3 spans 16 amino acids. The DNA for the CDR3 is TGTGCCAGCAGCGCCGCGACAGGGGTGGTTACAGATACGCAGTATTTT. The encoded protein is CASSAATGVVTDTQYF.

The chain joins TRBV2 to TRBJ1-5, with 10 bases matching TRBD1. Trimming cost V 3 bases and J 4 bases; bases outside gene matches: 3. The CDR3 length is 15 residues. Germline CDR1 is SNHLY and CDR2 is FYNNEI. CDR3 in amino acids: CASSDGQGENQPQHF. CDR3 in DNA: TGTGCCAGCAGTGATGGACAGGGGGAAAATCAGCCCCAGCATTTT. Variable domain in full (rest from reference TRBV2 and TRBJ1-5): EPEVTQTPSHQVTQMGQEVILRCVPISNHLYFYWYRQILGQKVEFLVSFYNNEISEKSEIFDDQFSVERPDGSNFTLKIRSTKLEDSAMYFCASSDGQGENQPQHFGDGTRLSIL.

This clone was counted between two and nine times. J is TRBJ2-5 and V is TRBV11-3, with D possibly being TRBD2 (6 bases). Trimming shortened V by 4 bases and J by 2 bases, and 8 bases separated the two germline ends. This CDR3 region has 13 residues. Per germline, CDR1 SGHNT and CDR2 YENEEA. The CDR3 protein is CASSSGGQETQYF. The CDR3 DNA is TGTGCCAGCAGCTCCGGGGGTCAAGAGACCCAGTACTTC.

This chain links TRBV29-1 with TRBJ2-7; maybe TRBD2 (6 bases). The ends were cut back, 4 bases at V and 0 bases at J, with 22 bases in the middle. The CDR3 spans 17 residues. Germline values: CDR1 SQVTM, CDR2 ANQGSEA. In DNA, the CDR3 is TGCAGCGTTGGGGGGACTCAAGGTTCTCATATCTCCTACGAGCAGTACTTC. Encoded protein: CSVGGTQGSHISYEQYF.

The chain uses TRBV2 and TRBJ1-5; 7 positions match TRBD1. The CDR3 has 13 residues. The germline CDR1 and CDR2 sequences are SNHLY and FYNNEI. J gave up 8 bases and V 8 bases, and 9 bases lay outside the gene matches. The CDR3 bases are TGTGCCAGCCACTGGGACAGAACGGAGCCCCAGCATTTT. Translated: CASHWDRTEPQHF.

J is TRBJ1-6 and V is TRBV19; 7 nucleotides align to TRBD1. The germline CDR1 and CDR2 sequences are LNHDA and SQIVND (reference sequence). Trimming took 7 bases from V and 5 from J; bases not matched to a gene: 2. This CDR3 has 13 amino acids. The CDR3 loop reads CASTRGNNSPLHF. CDR3 bases: TGTGCCAGTACCAGGGGGAATAATTCACCCCTCCACTTT.